The 4 T cell receptor beta chains below all came from one sample that was sequenced in a study of CD8+ T cells in alopecia areata (dated by TCRdb to the late 2010s). The intended sense of this specimen's time point label: around 22 weeks on oral tofacitinib. The sample's treatment or condition, from its label and the paper: oral pan-JAK inhibitor, 5-10 mg twice daily. Library preparation was by the immunoSEQ multiplex PCR assay. For TCR sequencing, RNA was extracted from every sample and reverse transcribed into cDNA to serve as template. Entries here come from immuneACCESS through TCRdb and include only in-frame sequences with V and J called. Some clones fail to appear in such tables; in the studies checked, an unresolved V gene covers under half of the shortfall, and the cause of the remainder is unknown. The sample contains approximately 280,000 clones, 55% to 70% of them found a single time. The leading ten clones occupy approximately 1.8% of the sample.

Sequences were derived from CD4+ T cells sorted from blood, sampled at week 24, from a patient treated with tofacitinib. These receptors all stem from a human donor with alopecia areata.

In its sample, this clone was seen a few times. The chain carries TRBV19 and TRBJ2-2; TRBD2 might be the D (6 bases). Trimming cost V 5 bases and J 7 bases, with 17 bases left between them. The CDR3 has 15 residues. Per germline, CDR1 LNHDA and CDR2 SQIVND (reference sequence). The CDR3: CASSRRGNLFGELFF. The CDR3 nucleotides are TGTGCCAGTAGTCGGAGGGGAAATCTGTTCGGGGAGCTGTTTTTT. The full variable domain, in which reference TRBV19 and TRBJ2-2 provide the parts outside the CDR3, is DGGITQSPKYLFRKEGQNVTLSCEQNLNHDAMYWYRQDPGQGLRLIYYSQIVNDFQKGDIAEGYSVSREKKESFPLTVTSAQKNPTAFYLCASSRRGNLFGELFFGEGSRLTVL.

This chain uses TRBV29-1 with TRBJ2-7; TRBD2 might be the D (6 bases). CDR1 is SQVTM, CDR2 ANQGSEA, per germline. Trimming took off 4 bases at V and 0 bases at J, with 13 bases between the two ends. This CDR3 has 14 amino acids. CDR3 sequence reads: CSVARDRLSYEQYF. The DNA for the CDR3 is TGCAGCGTTGCGCGGGACCGACTCTCCTACGAGCAGTACTTC.

The gene calls are TRBV9 and TRBJ1-6; D is unclear. The CDR3 is 12 residues long. With 4 bases removed from V and 6 bases from J, the gap between germline ends came to 5 bases. In germline, CDR1 is SGDLS, CDR2 YYNGEE. CDR3 nucleotide sequence: TGTGCCAGCAGCCTGGTTAATTCACCCCTCCACTTT. It translates to CASSLVNSPLHF.

This chain connects TRBV15 to TRBJ1-5; no reliable D call. Trimming left V 7 bases short and J 2 bases short, with 12 bases between. This CDR3 region has 14 residues. Germline V lookup: CDR1 LNHNV, CDR2 YYDKDF (reference sequence). CDR3 DNA sequence: TGTGCCACCAAAGCGACGGTTGGCAATCAGCCCCAGCATTTT. Residues: CATKATVGNQPQHF.